This T cell receptor beta chain was sequenced for a study of cytomegalovirus exposure and HLA in healthy donors. The primer mix had 60 Vbeta and 13 Jbeta primers. Produced via immunoSEQ multiplex PCR; TCRdb's table is partial and in-frame only. The repertoire table contains around 80,000 clones. Likely unrecorded immune exposures existed in these nominally healthy donors. Notes on this clone: Antigen specificity is unknown.

Overall study results and limits: Most of the TCR beta V segments (in an earlier analysis) were productive either about 87% or about 30% of the time.

This TCR was recovered from a boy between 10 and 17 years old in good health and CMV-seronegative. The specimen sequenced was PBMCs.

The CDR3, as DNA: TGTGCCACCAGCCCACGGGATAATTCACCCCTCCACTTT. It is translated as CATSPRDNSPLHF. This sequence joins TRBV15 and TRBJ1-6; D is unresolved. Trimming removed 5 bases at V and 5 bases at J, with 7 bases between. The CDR3 is 13 amino acids. Germline V gene sequence: CDR1 LNHNV, CDR2 YYDKDF (reference sequence).